This T cell receptor (beta chain) derives from a study of T cell responses to AZD1222 COVID-19 vaccine. Whole-study context: Pooled together were second doses at about 4 or about 12 weeks.

Study-wide findings and caveats: With two AZD1222 doses given, Spike-specific TCR breadth and depth both rose. White British ancestry dominated among donors, who included more females, and clonal diversity was possibly underestimated.

Turning to this clone: Its antigen is unidentified.

Libraries were prepared by immunoSEQ multiplex PCR; TCRdb keeps only in-frame clonotypes and omits some of them. The table has roughly 60,000 clones, 75% to 85% seen once; the top ten hold roughly 20%. The source was peripheral blood, collected on day 0 of AZD1222 vaccination. This receptor was identified in an adult in good health.

CDR3 protein: CASSLWSGETKNIQYF. CDR3 DNA sequence: TGCGCCAGCAGCTTGTGGTCAGGGGAAACCAAAAACATTCAGTACTTC. The V gene is TRBV5-1, the J gene TRBJ2-4, with D maybe TRBD1 (6 bases). Germline CDR1 is SGHRS and CDR2 is YFSETQ. V was shortened by 1 base and J by 2 bases, with 13 bases between the two germline ends. CDR3 size: 16 residues. Together with reference TRBV5-1 and TRBJ2-4, the CDR3 gives the full variable domain: KAGVTQTPRYLIKTRGQQVTLSCSPISGHRSVSWYQQTPGQGLQFLFEYFSETQRNKGNFPGRFSGRQFSNSRSEMNVSTLELGDSALYLCASSLWSGETKNIQYFGAGTRLSVL.